This TCR beta chain came from a study of T-cell reconstitution after alpha-beta-depleted transplantation in children. Researchers prepared the TCRbeta library using unique molecular identifiers, the study reports. Each CDR3 protein gets one entry after TCRdb re-called the PCR reads with MiXCR. Of around 340,000 distinct CDR3 sequences in the sample, 13% are singletons; the top ten hold over 3.5%. Trimming stripped 1 base from V and 7 bases from J, with 14 bases between. The V gene's germline CDR1 is SGHRS and CDR2 YFSETQ. The CDR3 length is 14 residues. This clonotype came up a few times. Sample: PBMCs, taken from the stem cell graft. The clonotype originates from a human donor who donated a stem cell graft to a child with Fanconi anemia. This sequence joins TRBV5-1 and TRBJ1-1; a weak D match, TRBD1 (6 bases). The CDR3 bases are TGCGCCAGCAGCTTGAGCGGGGGCTTAATTGAAGCTTTCTTT. Translating it yields CASSLSGGLIEAFF.